The 17 T cell receptor beta chains presented below share a single source sample, sequenced in a study of T cell repertoires in cytomegalovirus infection. TCRdb ran MiXCR on the reads and lists one entry per CDR3 protein. The table shows roughly 310,000 distinct CDR3 sequences, with roughly a sixth occurring only once. The sequenced sample was PBMCs. Source of these receptors: a human donor in good health (CMV status not recorded). Some clones in this sample may be carry-over from other donors' samples.

Ten or more counts support this clonotype. J is TRBJ1-2 and V is TRBV7-2, with TRBD1 as a possible D gene (5 bases). Germline CDR1 reads SGHTA; CDR2 reads FQGNSA. V was clipped by 1 base and J by 6 bases, with 9 bases between them. CDR3 size: 13 residues. In DNA, the CDR3 is TGTGCCAGCAGCTTAGGAGGGGATGATGGCTACACCTTC. Translation gives CASSLGGDDGYTF.

This clonotype turned up a few times. This chain joins TRBV28 and TRBJ2-5; the D is unclear. With 9 bases removed from V and 1 base from J, the gap between germline ends came to 15 bases. Germline CDR1 is MDHEN and CDR2 is SYDVKM. CDR3 length: 14 amino acids. This chain's CDR3 is CASHTRASQETQYF. In nucleotides, the CDR3 is TGTGCCAGTCACACTCGGGCGTCCCAAGAGACCCAGTACTTC.

The chain links TRBV7-9 to TRBJ2-7; 9 nucleotides line up with TRBD1. After removal of 3 bases from V and 1 base from J, the junction contained 4 bases not matched to a gene. The CDR3 runs 15 residues. The germline gives CDR1 SEHNR, CDR2 FQNEAQ (reference sequence). In DNA, the CDR3 is TGTGCCAGCAGCTTGAACAGGGGGCTTTCCTACGAGCAGTACTTC. The encoded protein is CASSLNRGLSYEQYF.

The table lists this clonotype with a few counts. The J gene is TRBJ2-7, the V gene TRBV28; D assignment may be TRBD1 or TRBD2 (6 bases each). Per germline, CDR1 MDHEN and CDR2 SYDVKM. Trimming pared 10 bases from V and 6 bases from J, leaving 19 bases between. CDR3 length: 13 amino acids. The CDR3 region is CATVAQGGAEQYF. In DNA, the CDR3 is TGTGCCACCGTGGCACAGGGCGGGGCCGAGCAGTACTTC.

There are many counts of this clonotype. The chain recombines TRBV7-8 with TRBJ1-4; no reliable D call. The CDR3 spans 17 residues. Germline V CDR1 and CDR2: SGHVS, FQNEAQ. The germline V and J ends were trimmed by 2 bases and 5 bases, with 18 bases remaining between them. CDR3 bases: TGTGCCAGCAGCTTAACCCTTACATCCACGAGCAATGAAAAACTGTTTTTT. Amino acids: CASSLTLTSTSNEKLFF.

The chain recombines TRBV6-6 with TRBJ2-7, with a tentative D call TRBD2 (7 bases). Trimming took off 4 bases at V and 4 bases at J, with 20 bases between the two ends. Germline V gene sequence: CDR1 MNHNY, CDR2 SVGAGI (reference sequence). This CDR3 is built from 16 residues. The CDR3 here is CASSSSAIGGTYEQYF. CDR3 nucleotides: TGTGCCAGCAGTTCATCCGCAATCGGGGGGACATACGAGCAGTACTTC.

The table lists this clonotype with many counts. The chain has TRBV11-2 and TRBJ2-2, with 12 bases that match TRBD1. The germline CDR1 and CDR2 sequences are SGHAT and FQNNGV. The CDR3 is 16 residues long. J gave up 4 bases and V 4 bases, and 4 bases lay outside the gene matches. CDR3 in amino acids: CASSWDRGQGTGELFF. The CDR3, as DNA: TGTGCCAGCAGCTGGGACAGGGGGCAGGGCACCGGGGAGCTGTTTTTT.

A few counts support this clonotype. This sequence joins TRBV24-1 and TRBJ1-2; no clear D. The V gene lost 0 bases and the J gene lost 6 bases, with 4 bases spanning the gap. From germline, CDR1 is KGHDR and CDR2 SFDVKD. The CDR3 loop spans 12 amino acids. The CDR3 DNA follows: TGTGCCACCAGTGATTTGACAGATGGCTACACCTTC. Protein: CATSDLTDGYTF.

This chain connects TRBV28 to TRBJ2-5; D is uncertain. The CDR3 is 12 residues long. V gave up 4 bases and J gave up 4 bases, with 7 bases separating them. The germline gives CDR1 MDHEN, CDR2 SYDVKM. The CDR3 sequence is CASSSDGETQYF. CDR3 DNA: TGTGCCAGCAGTTCGGACGGAGAGACCCAGTACTTC.

The chain couples TRBV20-1 to TRBJ1-4, with D possibly being TRBD1 (5 bases). Germline values: CDR1 DFQATT, CDR2 SNEGSKA (reference sequence). The V and J ends lost 0 bases and 7 bases respectively, with 15 bases between them. This CDR3 region has 15 residues. The CDR3 loop reads CSARDLSGRGEKLFF. CDR3 DNA: TGCAGTGCTAGAGATCTATCAGGGAGAGGTGAAAAACTGTTTTTT.

This clonotype was detected many times. The DNA of the CDR3 is TGTGCCAGCAGTGACAGGGACCGGGAGACCCAGTACTTC. Its protein is CASSDRDRETQYF. The rearrangement uses TRBV6-1 and TRBJ2-5; D is possibly TRBD1 or TRBD2 (5 bases each). The CDR3 contains 13 residues. CDR1 is MNHNS and CDR2 is SASEGT in the germline V gene. V was clipped by 3 bases and J by 5 bases, with 10 bases between them.

This clonotype was seen at least ten times. The gene calls are TRBV7-2 and TRBJ1-5; D gene uncertain. The germline CDR1 and CDR2 sequences are SGHTA and FQGNSA. CDR3 length equals 14 residues. V was trimmed by 5 bases and J by 2 bases, leaving 10 bases between them. The DNA for the CDR3 is TGTGCCAGCAGCCCCGCATACGGCAATCAGCCCCAGCATTTT. This codes for CASSPAYGNQPQHF.

The V call is TRBV12-3 or TRBV12-4, the J call TRBJ1-2, with 7 bases lining up with TRBD1. The CDR3 loop spans 14 amino acids. After removal of 6 bases from V and 8 bases from J, the junction contained 12 bases not matched to a gene. The CDR3 spells CASSPRQGSGGYTF. CDR3 DNA sequence: TGTGCCAGCAGCCCACGACAGGGCTCGGGAGGCTACACCTTC.

This chain connects TRBV6-2 or TRBV6-3 to TRBJ1-2, with D possibly being TRBD1 (6 bases). V gave up 0 bases and J gave up 3 bases, with 11 bases separating them. Germline CDR1 reads MNHEY; CDR2 reads SVGEGT. The CDR3 spans 15 residues. The CDR3 sequence is CASSYSAGADYGYTF. The CDR3 DNA is TGTGCCAGCAGTTACTCGGCAGGGGCTGACTATGGCTACACCTTC.

V gene TRBV20-1 combines with J gene TRBJ2-5; D possibly corresponds to TRBD1 (6 bases). CDR1 and CDR2 from the germline V gene are DFQATT and SNEGSKA (reference sequence). V lost 4 bases, J lost 0 bases, and 18 bases lay in between. CDR3 length: 16 residues. This chain's CDR3 is CSAINPTGQYQETQYF. The CDR3 DNA reads as TGCAGTGCTATAAACCCGACAGGACAGTACCAAGAGACCCAGTACTTC.

This clonotype was seen repeatedly, ten times or more. V is TRBV11-2 and J is TRBJ2-7, with TRBD2 identical over 8 bases. Germline CDR1 reads SGHAT; CDR2 reads FQNNGV. J gave up 2 bases and V 0 bases, and 9 bases lay outside the gene matches. This CDR3 is 17 amino acids long. CDR3 loop: CASSLDTFAGGAYEQYF. CDR3 nucleotides: TGTGCCAGCAGCTTAGATACTTTCGCGGGGGGAGCCTACGAGCAGTACTTC.

The chain carries TRBV5-6 and TRBJ2-5; TRBD1 matches 9 bases. V was clipped by 4 bases and J by 5 bases; unmatched bases: 6. The CDR3 loop spans 14 amino acids. Germline V lookup: CDR1 SGHDT, CDR2 YYEEEE. The CDR3 nucleotides read TGTGCCAGCAGCCCGGGACAGGGTTGGGAGACCCAGTACTTC. Its translation is CASSPGQGWETQYF.